The rows below give T cell receptor beta chains drawn from one sample of a study of PD-L1 blockade in urothelial cancer. The repertoire was sequenced with immunoSEQ multiplex PCR; TCRdb's copy has only in-frame clones and lacks some. Of roughly 130,000 clones listed, around 84% are singletons. The starting material was PBMCs, obtained around atezolizumab (anti-PD-L1) treatment. The source is a middle-aged man with urothelial cancer. Both conserved end residues are part of each CDR3. Each record gives: CDR3 protein, CDR3 DNA, clone size, V gene, D gene, J gene. D genes are given only for firm matches. Only part of the rows carry a size: once, few, many, or a class if the clone is expanded.

CDR3 protein: CASSPILGGGDIQYF
CDR3 DNA: TGTGCCAGCTCCCCGATCCTGGGCGGAGGTGACATTCAGTACTTC
clone size: NA
V gene: TRBV18
D gene: NA
J gene: TRBJ2-4

CDR3 protein: CATSRTGTDGNTIYF
CDR3 DNA: TGTGCCACCAGCAGAACCGGGACTGACGGAAACACCATATATTTT
clone size: NA
V gene: TRBV15
D gene: NA
J gene: TRBJ1-3

CDR3 protein: CASTTGQGGNQPQHF
CDR3 DNA: TGTGCCAGCACCACCGGACAGGGCGGCAATCAGCCCCAGCATTTT
clone size: NA
V gene: TRBV6-1
D gene: TRBD1
J gene: TRBJ1-5

CDR3 protein: CASSKVLAGAPNEQFF
CDR3 DNA: TGCGCCAGCAGCAAGGTACTAGCGGGAGCTCCCAATGAGCAGTTCTTC
clone size: NA
V gene: TRBV5-1
D gene: TRBD2
J gene: TRBJ2-1

CDR3 protein: CASRERGSFEKLFF
CDR3 DNA: TGTGCCAGCAGGGAAAGGGGTTCTTTCGAAAAACTGTTTTTT
clone size: NA
V gene: TRBV6-1
D gene: NA
J gene: TRBJ1-4

CDR3 protein: CASSVGRAGGGFETQYF
CDR3 DNA: TGTGCCAGCAGCGTAGGGAGGGCAGGGGGCGGGTTTGAGACCCAGTACTTC
clone size: NA
V gene: TRBV9
D gene: TRBD1
J gene: TRBJ2-5

CDR3 protein: CASSLARGPNSYEQYF
CDR3 DNA: TGCGCCAGCAGCTTGGCAAGGGGGCCGAATTCCTACGAGCAGTACTTC
clone size: NA
V gene: TRBV5-1
D gene: TRBD1
J gene: TRBJ2-7

CDR3 protein: CASSLGPGAGYGYTF
CDR3 DNA: TGTGCCAGCAGCTTGGGTCCGGGAGCAGGCTATGGCTACACCTTC
clone size: NA
V gene: TRBV5-4
D gene: NA
J gene: TRBJ1-2

CDR3 protein: CASSSFSGSIQETQYF
CDR3 DNA: TGCGCCAGCAGCTCCTTTAGCGGGAGCATCCAAGAGACCCAGTACTTC
clone size: once
V gene: TRBV5-1
D gene: TRBD2
J gene: TRBJ2-5

CDR3 protein: CASSFNLGSRGETQYF
CDR3 DNA: TGCGCCAGCAGCTTTAATTTAGGGAGCCGGGGGGAGACCCAGTACTTC
clone size: NA
V gene: TRBV5-1
D gene: NA
J gene: TRBJ2-5

CDR3 protein: CASSLERESGTGELFF
CDR3 DNA: TGTGCCAGCAGCTTAGAGCGGGAGAGCGGGACCGGGGAGCTGTTTTTT
clone size: NA
V gene: TRBV11-2
D gene: TRBD2
J gene: TRBJ2-2

CDR3 protein: CASSVNGQQLNIQYF
CDR3 DNA: TGTGCCAGCAGCGTAAATGGACAGCAATTAAACATTCAGTACTTC
clone size: NA
V gene: TRBV9
D gene: NA
J gene: TRBJ2-4

CDR3 protein: CASTSDSGANTGELFF
CDR3 DNA: TGTGCCAGCACCAGTGATAGCGGAGCGAACACCGGGGAGCTGTTTTTT
clone size: few
V gene: TRBV2
D gene: NA
J gene: TRBJ2-2

CDR3 protein: CSAQTRAEAFF
CDR3 DNA: TGCAGTGCCCAGACGAGGGCTGAAGCTTTCTTT
clone size: few
V gene: TRBV20-1
D gene: NA
J gene: TRBJ1-1

CDR3 protein: CASTVERGGTGELFF
CDR3 DNA: TGTGCCAGCACGGTAGAGCGGGGGGGTACCGGGGAGCTGTTTTTT
clone size: NA
V gene: TRBV27
D gene: TRBD2
J gene: TRBJ2-2

CDR3 protein: CASSVRDSEFYEQYF
CDR3 DNA: TGTGCCAGCAGTGTCCGGGACAGCGAGTTTTACGAGCAGTACTTC
clone size: NA
V gene: TRBV6-1
D gene: TRBD1
J gene: TRBJ2-7

CDR3 protein: CASSLSLLDNGELFF
CDR3 DNA: TGTGCCAGCAGCTTATCCCTACTAGATAACGGGGAGCTGTTTTTT
clone size: NA
V gene: TRBV7-3
D gene: NA
J gene: TRBJ2-2

CDR3 protein: CASSRSTGTGAEQYF
CDR3 DNA: TGTGCCAGTAGTAGGTCGACCGGGACAGGGGCCGAGCAGTACTTC
clone size: NA
V gene: TRBV19
D gene: TRBD1
J gene: TRBJ2-7

CDR3 protein: CASSFLETQYF
CDR3 DNA: TGTGCCAGCAGCTTCTTAGAGACCCAGTACTTC
clone size: NA
V gene: TRBV7-9
D gene: NA
J gene: TRBJ2-5

CDR3 protein: CATSEDGKGGGYTF
CDR3 DNA: TGTGCCACCAGCGAGGACGGCAAAGGAGGAGGCTACACCTTC
clone size: NA
V gene: TRBV15
D gene: NA
J gene: TRBJ1-2

CDR3 protein: CASSPGTGVQPQHF
CDR3 DNA: TGTGCCAGCAGCCCCGGGACAGGGGTACAGCCCCAGCATTTT
clone size: NA
V gene: TRBV27
D gene: TRBD1
J gene: TRBJ1-5

CDR3 protein: CASSDGQIYQETQYF
CDR3 DNA: TGTGCCAGCAGTGATGGACAGATATACCAAGAGACCCAGTACTTC
clone size: NA
V gene: TRBV6-1
D gene: NA
J gene: TRBJ2-5

CDR3 protein: CASSGLGQGPGELFF
CDR3 DNA: TGTGCCAGCAGCGGACTTGGACAGGGGCCCGGGGAGCTGTTTTTT
clone size: NA
V gene: TRBV9
D gene: TRBD1
J gene: TRBJ2-2

CDR3 protein: CASSPQGGFNEKLFF
CDR3 DNA: TGTGCCAGCTCACCTCAGGGCGGTTTTAATGAAAAACTGTTTTTT
clone size: few
V gene: TRBV18
D gene: NA
J gene: TRBJ1-4

CDR3 protein: CASSFSLLVDNEQFF
CDR3 DNA: TGCGCCAGCAGCTTTAGCCTCCTCGTAGACAATGAGCAGTTCTTC
clone size: NA
V gene: TRBV5-1
D gene: NA
J gene: TRBJ2-1

CDR3 protein: CASIEDRNSPLHF
CDR3 DNA: TGTGCCAGCATCGAGGATCGGAATTCACCCCTCCACTTT
clone size: once
V gene: TRBV6-5
D gene: NA
J gene: TRBJ1-6

CDR3 protein: CASSHSLTVNSMNIQYF
CDR3 DNA: TGCGCCAGCAGCCACTCTCTCACGGTCAACAGCATGAACATTCAGTACTTC
clone size: NA
V gene: TRBV4-1
D gene: NA
J gene: TRBJ2-4

CDR3 protein: CASSNREKYGYTF
CDR3 DNA: TGTGCCAGCAGCAACAGGGAGAAGTATGGCTACACCTTC
clone size: NA
V gene: TRBV7-8
D gene: NA
J gene: TRBJ1-2

CDR3 protein: CASSHSVRGFYEQYF
CDR3 DNA: TGTGCCAGCAGCCATTCGGTGCGGGGCTTCTACGAGCAGTACTTC
clone size: NA
V gene: TRBV14
D gene: NA
J gene: TRBJ2-7

CDR3 protein: CASSVGHGDSYSYNEQFF
CDR3 DNA: TGTGCCAGCAGCGTAGGGCATGGGGACTCTTACTCTTACAATGAGCAGTTCTTC
clone size: once
V gene: TRBV9
D gene: NA
J gene: TRBJ2-1

CDR3 protein: CASSMNGERETQYF
CDR3 DNA: TGTGCCAGCAGCATGAATGGTGAGAGAGAGACCCAGTACTTC
clone size: NA
V gene: TRBV5-4
D gene: NA
J gene: TRBJ2-5

CDR3 protein: CASSLNPGTGRGNEQFF
CDR3 DNA: TGTGCCAGCAGCTTAAACCCCGGGACAGGAAGGGGGAATGAGCAGTTCTTC
clone size: once
V gene: TRBV7-3
D gene: TRBD1
J gene: TRBJ2-1

CDR3 protein: CASSYFEGDNEQFF
CDR3 DNA: TGTGCCAGCAGTTACTTCGAGGGGGACAATGAGCAGTTCTTC
clone size: NA
V gene: TRBV6-5
D gene: NA
J gene: TRBJ2-1

CDR3 protein: CSVGQPNTEAFF
CDR3 DNA: TGCAGCGTTGGACAGCCGAACACTGAAGCTTTCTTT
clone size: NA
V gene: TRBV29-1
D gene: NA
J gene: TRBJ1-1

CDR3 protein: CASRLAGADTQYF
CDR3 DNA: TGTGCCAGCCGACTAGCGGGGGCAGATACGCAGTATTTT
clone size: NA
V gene: TRBV2
D gene: TRBD2
J gene: TRBJ2-3

CDR3 protein: CASQGIDGYGYTF
CDR3 DNA: TGTGCCAGCCAGGGGATAGATGGCTATGGCTACACCTTC
clone size: NA
V gene: TRBV27
D gene: NA
J gene: TRBJ1-2

CDR3 protein: CASSLGSSGSETQYF
CDR3 DNA: TGCGCCAGCAGCTTGGGGTCAAGCGGGAGCGAGACCCAGTACTTC
clone size: NA
V gene: TRBV5-1
D gene: TRBD2
J gene: TRBJ2-5

CDR3 protein: CASRYEGFAGNTIYF
CDR3 DNA: TGTGCCAGCCGCTATGAGGGTTTTGCTGGAAACACCATATATTTT
clone size: NA
V gene: TRBV25-1
D gene: NA
J gene: TRBJ1-3

CDR3 protein: CASSLDFRPPGGLNTEAFF
CDR3 DNA: TGTGCCAGCAGCTTAGATTTTCGGCCCCCCGGGGGATTGAACACTGAAGCTTTCTTT
clone size: NA
V gene: TRBV11-2
D gene: NA
J gene: TRBJ1-1

CDR3 protein: CASSSRQGASYEQYF
CDR3 DNA: TGCGCCAGCAGCTCTAGACAGGGGGCCAGCTACGAGCAGTACTTC
clone size: NA
V gene: TRBV5-1
D gene: TRBD1
J gene: TRBJ2-7

CDR3 protein: CASSEAHGTSGKGRTGELFF
CDR3 DNA: TGTGCCAGCAGTGAGGCCCACGGGACTAGCGGGAAGGGTAGGACCGGGGAGCTGTTTTTT
clone size: NA
V gene: TRBV6-1
D gene: TRBD2
J gene: TRBJ2-2

CDR3 protein: CASSARLGREGANEQFF
CDR3 DNA: TGTGCCAGCAGCGCTCGGTTGGGGCGGGAGGGGGCCAATGAGCAGTTCTTC
clone size: once
V gene: TRBV28
D gene: TRBD2
J gene: TRBJ2-1

CDR3 protein: CASSERSNYGYTF
CDR3 DNA: TGTGCCAGCAGTGAAAGGAGTAACTATGGCTACACCTTC
clone size: few
V gene: TRBV2
D gene: NA
J gene: TRBJ1-2

CDR3 protein: CASGLSGTGNGYTF
CDR3 DNA: TGTGCCAGCGGCCTAAGCGGGACAGGGAACGGCTACACCTTC
clone size: NA
V gene: TRBV5-4
D gene: TRBD1
J gene: TRBJ1-2

CDR3 protein: CASSFPTGYTF
CDR3 DNA: TGTGCCAGCAGCTTCCCGACAGGCTACACCTTC
clone size: NA
V gene: TRBV5-8
D gene: NA
J gene: TRBJ1-2